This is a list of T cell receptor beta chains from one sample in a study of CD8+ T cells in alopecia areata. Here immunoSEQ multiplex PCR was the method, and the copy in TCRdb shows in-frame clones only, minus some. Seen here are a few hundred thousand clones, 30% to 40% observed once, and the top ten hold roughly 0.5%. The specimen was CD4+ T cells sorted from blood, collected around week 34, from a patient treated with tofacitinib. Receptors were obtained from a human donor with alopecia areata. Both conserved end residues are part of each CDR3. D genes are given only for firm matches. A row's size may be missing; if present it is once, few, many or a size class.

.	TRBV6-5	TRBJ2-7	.	CASSYSLGAVLEQYF	TGTGCCAGCAGTTACTCCCTGGGGGCCGTCTTGGAGCAGTACTTC
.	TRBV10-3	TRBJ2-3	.	CAISAGDTQYF	TGTGCCATCAGTGCGGGGGATACGCAGTATTTT
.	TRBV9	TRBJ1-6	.	CASSFSPINSPLHF	TGTGCCAGCAGTTTCTCTCCGATCAATTCACCCCTCCACTTT
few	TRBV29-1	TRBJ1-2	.	CSVGGFIRTGAWNGYTF	TGCAGCGTTGGTGGGTTTATAAGGACGGGAGCTTGGAATGGCTACACCTTC
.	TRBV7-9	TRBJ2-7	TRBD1	CASSSPGQSYYEQYF	TGTGCCAGCAGCTCCCCGGGACAGAGCTACTACGAGCAGTACTTC
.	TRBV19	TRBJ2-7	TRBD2	CASSLSGGSYEQYF	TGTGCCAGTAGCCTCAGCGGGGGCTCCTACGAGCAGTACTTC
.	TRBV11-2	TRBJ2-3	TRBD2	CASSLVLGAASGVTDTQYF	TGTGCCAGCAGCTTAGTTCTAGGGGCGGCTAGCGGGGTCACAGATACGCAGTATTTT
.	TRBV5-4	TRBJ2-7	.	CASSLDFYEQYF	TGTGCCAGCAGCTTGGACTTCTACGAGCAGTACTTC
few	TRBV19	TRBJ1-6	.	CASSIEASPLHF	TGTGCCAGTAGTATAGAGGCTTCACCCCTCCACTTT
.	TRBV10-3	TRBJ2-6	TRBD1	CAISDRGLRGSGANVLTF	TGTGCCATCAGTGACAGGGGGCTTAGGGGCTCTGGGGCCAACGTCCTGACTTTC
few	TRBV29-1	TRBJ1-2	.	CSVVAVDRFWSGNYGYTF	TGCAGCGTTGTGGCAGTGGATCGCTTTTGGTCCGGGAACTATGGCTACACCTTC
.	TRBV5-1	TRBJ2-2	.	CASSSRTENTGELFF	TGCGCCAGCAGCTCGAGGACAGAGAACACCGGGGAGCTGTTTTTT
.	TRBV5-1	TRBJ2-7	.	CASSLAPVYEQYF	TGCGCCAGCAGCTTGGCGCCGGTCTACGAGCAGTACTTC
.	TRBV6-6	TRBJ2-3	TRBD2	CASSLGLAGNTQYF	TGTGCCAGCAGTTTGGGACTAGCGGGAAATACGCAGTATTTT
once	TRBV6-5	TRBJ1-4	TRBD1	CASSPQGRYEKLFF	TGTGCCAGCAGCCCACAGGGGCGGTATGAAAAACTGTTTTTT
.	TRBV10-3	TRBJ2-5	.	CAISARTIQETQYF	TGTGCCATCAGTGCCCGGACGATCCAAGAGACCCAGTACTTC
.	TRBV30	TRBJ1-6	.	CAWNQKRANSPLHF	TGTGCCTGGAACCAGAAGCGGGCGAATTCACCCCTCCACTTT
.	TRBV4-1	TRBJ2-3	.	CATQRGQGGTDTQYF	TGCGCCACCCAGCGGGGGCAGGGGGGGACAGATACGCAGTATTTT
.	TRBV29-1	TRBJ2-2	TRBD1	CSVEAGQGLSGELFF	TGCAGCGTTGAAGCGGGACAGGGTCTTAGCGGGGAGCTGTTTTTT
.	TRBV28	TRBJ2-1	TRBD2	CASSLFGLAGGGGEQFF	TGTGCCAGCAGTTTATTCGGGCTAGCGGGAGGGGGAGGAGAGCAGTTCTTC
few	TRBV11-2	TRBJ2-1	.	CASSLVAPYNEQFF	TGTGCCAGCAGCTTAGTAGCGCCCTACAATGAGCAGTTCTTC
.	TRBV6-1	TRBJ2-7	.	CASLPAPAVSYEQYF	TGTGCCAGCCTTCCGGCTCCGGCGGTGTCCTACGAGCAGTACTTC
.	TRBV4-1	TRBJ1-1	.	CASSQEGGTKAFF	TGCGCCAGCAGCCAAGAGGGAGGAACCAAAGCTTTCTTT
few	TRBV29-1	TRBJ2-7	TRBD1	CSASRGRSGEQYF	TGCAGCGCTTCCAGGGGGCGATCGGGGGAGCAGTACTTC
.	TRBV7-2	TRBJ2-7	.	CASSLKQGYEQYF	TGTGCCAGCAGCTTAAAACAGGGCTACGAGCAGTACTTC
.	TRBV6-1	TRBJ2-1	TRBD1	CASRDRGRTDEQFF	TGTGCCAGCAGGGACAGGGGGCGCACGGATGAGCAGTTCTTC
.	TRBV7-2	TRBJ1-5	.	CASSARTGNQPQHF	TGTGCCAGCAGCGCCAGGACGGGCAATCAGCCCCAGCATTTT
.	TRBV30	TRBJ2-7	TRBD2	CAWRLAGNYEQYF	TGTGCCTGGAGGCTAGCGGGGAACTACGAGCAGTACTTC
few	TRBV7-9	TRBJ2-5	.	CASRNRTRQETQYF	TGTGCCAGCAGGAACAGGACCCGCCAAGAGACCCAGTACTTC
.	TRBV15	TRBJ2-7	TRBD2	CATSGSGTSGFYEQYF	TGTGCCACCAGCGGCTCCGGGACTAGCGGGTTCTACGAGCAGTACTTC
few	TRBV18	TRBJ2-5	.	CASSAREKETQYF	TGTGCCAGCTCAGCCCGGGAGAAGGAGACCCAGTACTTC
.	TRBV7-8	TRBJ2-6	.	CASSLTGGANVLTF	TGTGCCAGCAGCCTAACAGGCGGGGCCAACGTCCTGACTTTC
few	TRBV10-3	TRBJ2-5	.	CAISESVMGTATQYF	TGTGCCATCAGTGAGTCCGTGATGGGGACCGCGACCCAGTACTTC
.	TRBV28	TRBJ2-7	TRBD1	CASSPQGTYEQYF	TGTGCCAGCAGTCCACAGGGGACCTACGAGCAGTACTTC
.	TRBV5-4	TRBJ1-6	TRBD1	CASSPQGAVNSPLHF	TGTGCCAGCAGCCCGCAGGGGGCGGTTAATTCACCCCTCCACTTT